This T cell receptor beta chain was recovered during a study of Ad26.COV2.S vaccination and SARS-CoV-2 variants. General observations from the study: Total T cell responses may have been underestimated by the TCR breadth and depth analyses.

This clone was picked up one time. The antigen is not known. Specified treatment: 15 to 20 received Ad26.COV2.S at low or high dose, single or two shots; 5 received placebo; per-sample allocation not given. Day 63 following the first vaccine or placebo injection was when the samples were taken. Clones were sequenced by immunoSEQ multiplex PCR, and TCRdb holds only the in-frame ones, with some missing. The top ten hold approximately 2% of the sample, which has around 320,000 clones, 86% seen once. V shed 6 bases and J 6 bases; nucleotides not matched to a gene: 7. The CDR3 spans 14 residues. Per the germline V gene, CDR1 is KGHSH and CDR2 is LQKENI.

The chain couples TRBV18 to TRBJ2-5; 10 nucleotides line up with TRBD1. The specimen comprised peripheral blood, sampled in a trial of Ad26.COV2.S vaccine versus placebo. This TCR came from a person aged 18-65 years who received the Ad26.COV2.S COVID-19 vaccine or a placebo. CDR3 DNA sequence: TGTGCCAGCTCCCCGGGGGGACAGGGGAAGACCCAGTACTTC. This encodes CASSPGGQGKTQYF.